The clone carrying this T cell receptor beta chain was observed a single time. The sample belongs to a study of blood T cell repertoires in COVID-19. Across the whole study: Material from acute and convalescent COVID-19 was sourced from the United States, Italy and Spain. The cDNA or gDNA used as material had been derived from T cells, B-cell-depleted T cells, or PBMCs.

Trimming removed 1 base from V and 8 bases from J; junction bases left unmatched: 6. Germline CDR1 reads LNHNV; CDR2 reads YYDKDF (reference sequence). CDR3 length equals 15 residues. Repertoires were generated with immunoSEQ multiplex PCR, while TCRdb's copy carries only in-frame clones and drops some. The sample contains about 130,000 clones, approximately 85% of which appear only once. This receptor was obtained from a human donor in a cohort sampled during active COVID-19. J is TRBJ1-4 and V is TRBV15; 8 nucleotides align to TRBD1. Sequencing was carried out using peripheral blood. The CDR3 nucleotides read TGTGCCACCAGCAGAGGGACAGGGTACGGGGAAAAACTGTTTTTT. Translating it yields CATSRGTGYGEKLFF.